The 22 T cell receptor beta chains listed next were all sequenced from one sample in a study of OX40 agonist ivuxolimab in advanced cancers. Profiling relied on immunoSEQ multiplex PCR, and the TCRdb table lists in-frame clones only, not all of them. The sample records tens of thousands of clones, 92% being singletons. The sample consisted of CD4+ or CD8+ T cells sorted from blood, taken in a trial of the OX40 agonist ivuxolimab. The source of these receptors is an adult with an advanced solid tumor such as melanoma, head and neck, liver or kidney cancer.

The chain uses TRBV4-2 and TRBJ2-3; D is unclear. CDR1 and CDR2 from the germline V gene are LGHNA and YNFKEQ. Between the trimmed V and J ends, which lost 0 bases and 10 bases, there was a span of 11 bases. This CDR3 has 13 amino acids. For the CDR3, the DNA is TGTGCCAGCAGCCAAGATCTCGGTCGTGCGCAGTATTTT. Protein: CASSQDLGRAQYF.

Here the CDR3 DNA reads TGTGCCAGCAGCGTAGGTGCGGGGGAGTTCACAGATACGCAGTATTTT. The encoded protein is CASSVGAGEFTDTQYF. V is TRBV9 and J is TRBJ2-3, with TRBD2 matching 7 bases. This CDR3 is 16 amino acids long. Germline CDR1 reads SGDLS; CDR2 reads YYNGEE. J was trimmed by 2 bases and V by 0 bases; bases with no gene match: 6.

This sequence joins TRBV19 and TRBJ1-5; D is unclear. Trimming removed 3 bases at V and 0 bases at J, with 9 bases between. This CDR3 contains 15 residues. In germline, CDR1 is LNHDA, CDR2 SQIVND (reference sequence). DNA for the CDR3: TGTGCCAGTAGTATGAGAACCTATAGCAATCAGCCCCAGCATTTT. Protein: CASSMRTYSNQPQHF. The complete variable domain, with remaining parts taken from reference TRBV19 and TRBJ1-5, reads DGGITQSPKYLFRKEGQNVTLSCEQNLNHDAMYWYRQDPGQGLRLIYYSQIVNDFQKGDIAEGYSVSREKKESFPLTVTSAQKNPTAFYLCASSMRTYSNQPQHFGDGTRLSIL.

This chain links TRBV2 with TRBJ2-7, with D hard to call. Trimming stripped 5 bases from V and 3 bases from J, with 5 bases between. The germline gives CDR1 SNHLY, CDR2 FYNNEI. There are 11 residues in the CDR3. CDR3 sequence: CASSRNYEQYF. The CDR3 nucleotides are TGTGCCAGCAGTCGGAACTACGAGCAGTACTTC. The whole variable domain, remainder taken from reference TRBV2 and TRBJ2-7, is EPEVTQTPSHQVTQMGQEVILRCVPISNHLYFYWYRQILGQKVEFLVSFYNNEISEKSEIFDDQFSVERPDGSNFTLKIRSTKLEDSAMYFCASSRNYEQYFGPGTRLTVT.

This chain links TRBV10-3 with TRBJ2-3; 9 nucleotides match TRBD1. This CDR3 is 19 amino acids long. Unmatched junction bases numbered 16, after V lost 0 bases and J lost 6 bases. CDR1 and CDR2 from the germline V gene are ENHRY and SYGVKD. The CDR3 loop reads CAISESHLNVGTGSDTQYF. CDR3 bases: TGTGCCATCAGTGAGTCCCACCTGAACGTAGGGACAGGGAGTGATACGCAGTATTTT.

V gene TRBV2 combines with J gene TRBJ1-1, with 7 positions matching TRBD1. The CDR3 totals 16 residues. Per the germline V gene, CDR1 is SNHLY and CDR2 is FYNNEI. J was trimmed by 1 base and V by 6 bases; bases with no gene match: 11. The CDR3 loop reads CASRRQGSPSNTEAFF. The CDR3 DNA sequence: TGTGCCAGCAGACGACAGGGAAGTCCCTCGAACACTGAAGCTTTCTTT.

This chain links TRBV15 with TRBJ2-1; D perhaps matches TRBD2 (6 bases). V lost 8 bases to trimming and J lost 10 bases, with 12 bases between them. Germline V gene data show CDR1 as LNHNV and CDR2 as YYDKDF (reference sequence). The CDR3 consists of 11 residues. The CDR3 bases are TGTGCCACCGGGGAGGTGTGGGAGCAGTTCTTC. This gives the protein CATGEVWEQFF.

V gene TRBV6-1 combines with J gene TRBJ2-7; the D is unclear. The CDR3 is made up of 14 amino acids. V lost 6 bases and J 2 bases, leaving 14 bases between the germline ends. In germline, CDR1 is MNHNS, CDR2 SASEGT. The CDR3 nucleotides are TGTGCCAGCAGGGAACGGTCGTTAACCTACGAGCAGTACTTC. Translating it yields CASRERSLTYEQYF.

The CDR3, as DNA: TGTGCCAGTAGTATCTGGATCGAAGAGACCCAGTACTTC. It yields the protein CASSIWIEETQYF. The V call is TRBV19, the J call TRBJ2-5; no definite D call. The length of the CDR3 is 13 residues. The germline CDR1 and CDR2 sequences are LNHDA and SQIVND (reference sequence). Trimming stripped 3 bases from V and 3 bases from J, with 8 bases between.

This clone showed up just once. The V call is TRBV30, the J call TRBJ2-7, with D maybe TRBD1 (6 bases). The V gene lost 8 bases and the J gene lost 4 bases, with 12 bases spanning the gap. Looked up from germline, CDR1 is GTSNPN and CDR2 is SVGIG (reference sequence). CDR3 length: 11 amino acids. The CDR3 protein is CAMLQGYEQYF. The DNA of the CDR3 is TGTGCCATGTTACAGGGTTACGAGCAGTACTTC. The full variable domain, rest sourced from reference TRBV30 and TRBJ2-7, is SQTIHQWPATLVQPVGSPLSLECTVEGTSNPNLYWYRQAAGRGLQLLFYSVGIGQISSEVPQNLSASRPQDRQFILSSKKLLLSDSGFYLCAMLQGYEQYFGPGTRLTVT.

The rearrangement uses TRBV13 and TRBJ1-3; the match to TRBD1 covers 10 bases. This CDR3 is 18 amino acids long. CDR1 is PRHDT and CDR2 is FYEKMQ in the germline V gene (reference sequence). The J segment lost 0 bases and the V segment lost 4 bases, leaving 9 bases of the junction unmatched. This CDR3 reads CASSSRQGAVSSGNTIYF. CDR3 sequence (DNA): TGTGCCAGCAGCTCACGACAGGGGGCTGTTTCCTCTGGAAACACCATATATTTT.

Worth noting for this clone: The junction does not match germline at one end; this may be a read error. V and J are TRBV29-1 and TRBJ1-4; 11 bases agree with TRBD1. The CDR3 contains 12 residues. Germline V gene lookup returns CDR1 SQVTM and CDR2 ANQGSEA. As DNA, the CDR3 is TGCAGCGTCGAAGGGACAGGGGGAAAACTGTTTTTT. It encodes CSVEGTGGKLFF.

The chain employs TRBV5-8 and TRBJ2-2; D not certain. The CDR3 runs to 12 residues. In germline, CDR1 is SGHTS, CDR2 YDEGEE. Deletions cut 5 bases from V and 7 bases from J, with 9 bases between. CDR3 in DNA: TGTGCCAGCAGACCCTACAGCGGGGAGCTGTTTTTT. Its translation: CASRPYSGELFF.

The rearrangement links TRBV6-5 to TRBJ1-1; tentative D call: TRBD1 (6 bases). Deletions cut 2 bases from V and 1 base from J, with 11 bases between. This CDR3 region has 15 residues. Germline assignment: CDR1 MNHEY and CDR2 SVGAGI. DNA for the CDR3: TGTGCCAGCAGTTACGGAAGGGGGTGGAACACTGAAGCTTTCTTT. Translation gives CASSYGRGWNTEAFF.

The J gene is TRBJ2-3, the V gene TRBV7-6, with 13 bases matching TRBD2. The J segment lost 4 bases and the V segment lost 3 bases, leaving 4 bases of the junction unmatched. The CDR3 spans 16 residues. The germline V gene has CDR1 SGHVS and CDR2 FNYEAQ. Written as DNA, the CDR3 is TGTGCCAGCAGCTTCGGACTAGCGGGGGCGGCAGATACGCAGTATTTT. It is translated as CASSFGLAGAADTQYF.

The chain is built from TRBV7-2 and TRBJ2-7, with a possible D match to TRBD2 (6 bases). V dropped 3 bases and J dropped 3 bases, with 12 bases sitting between them. The germline V gene encodes CDR1 SGHTA and CDR2 FQGNSA. CDR3 length: 14 amino acids. The CDR3 sequence: CASSFSSEGYEQYF. In DNA, the CDR3 is TGTGCCAGCAGCTTCTCCTCGGAGGGCTACGAGCAGTACTTC. Full variable domain (rest looked up from reference TRBV7-2 and TRBJ2-7): GAGVSQSPSNKVTEKGKDVELRCDPISGHTALYWYRQSLGQGLEFLIYFQGNSAPDKSGLPSDRFSAERTGGSVSTLTIQRTQQEDSAVYLCASSFSSEGYEQYFGPGTRLTVT.

This chain connects TRBV5-8 to TRBJ1-5; D is undetermined. Germline V CDR1 and CDR2: SGHTS, YDEGEE. The CDR3 is made up of 15 amino acids. The V end lost 2 bases, the J end lost 0 bases, and 9 bases lay between the germline ends. In DNA form, the CDR3 reads TGTGCCAGCAGCTTAGGGCAGTATAGCAATCAGCCCCAGCATTTT. It codes for CASSLGQYSNQPQHF.

This chain connects TRBV7-3 to TRBJ1-5; tentative D call: TRBD1 (5 bases). The CDR3 totals 13 residues. The V end was cut by 5 bases, the J end by 6 bases, with 11 bases between. Per germline, CDR1 SGHTA and CDR2 FQGTGA. This chain's CDR3 is CASSQGPGQPQHF. CDR3 nucleotides: TGTGCCAGCAGCCAGGGCCCCGGTCAGCCCCAGCATTTT.

The chain combines TRBV19 with TRBJ1-5, with 7 bases aligning to TRBD1. This CDR3 comprises 17 residues. V trimming: 7 bases; J trimming: 5 bases; junction bases outside the gene matches: 17. CDR1 is LNHDA, CDR2 SQIVND, per germline (reference sequence). Written as DNA, the CDR3 is TGTGCCAGTACCCTAGGGCACAGGGGTGGGGAAGATCAGCCCCAGCATTTT. Residues: CASTLGHRGGEDQPQHF. The variable domain in full, with the rest retrieved from reference TRBV19 and TRBJ1-5, is DGGITQSPKYLFRKEGQNVTLSCEQNLNHDAMYWYRQDPGQGLRLIYYSQIVNDFQKGDIAEGYSVSREKKESFPLTVTSAQKNPTAFYLCASTLGHRGGEDQPQHFGDGTRLSIL.

This rearrangement joins TRBV5-5 to TRBJ1-2; 7 bases map to TRBD1. Germline loops: CDR1 SGHKS, CDR2 YYEKEE (reference sequence). J lost 6 bases, V lost 4 bases, and 12 bases had no gene match. The CDR3 length is 15 residues. CDR3 sequence (DNA): TGTGCCAGCAGCGTACACTCGGGACAGCCACATGGCTACACCTTC. It specifies CASSVHSGQPHGYTF.

The V gene is TRBV11-2, the J gene TRBJ2-7; D unclear. The CDR3 totals 12 residues. The germline CDR1 and CDR2 sequences are SGHAT and FQNNGV. V was clipped by 0 bases and J by 9 bases, with 9 bases between them. CDR3 loop: CASSLDLQGQYF. CDR3 DNA: TGTGCCAGCAGCTTAGATCTCCAAGGGCAGTACTTC.

This chain links TRBV5-4 with TRBJ1-4; 7 positions agree with TRBD1. The germline CDR1 and CDR2 sequences are SGHNT and YYREEE (reference sequence). Trimming took 1 base from V and 1 from J; bases not matched to a gene: 1. The CDR3 consists of 15 residues. This CDR3 is CASSLPGGTNEKLFF. As DNA, the CDR3 is TGTGCCAGCAGCTTGCCAGGGGGAACTAATGAAAAACTGTTTTTT.